A selection of T cell receptor beta chains follows, all from one sample in a study of cytomegalovirus exposure and HLA in healthy donors. Sequencing was performed with immunoSEQ multiplex PCR; in TCRdb, only in-frame clones are kept and a portion is missing. The table records 150,000 to 200,000 clones, approximately 78% of them present only once. The sequencing input was PBMCs. The receptors were sampled from a woman aged 50 to 65 in good health and CMV-seropositive. Both conserved end residues are part of each CDR3. D genes are given only for firm matches. Where a row states a size, it is once, few, many or the class of an expanded clone; other rows omit it.

v_gene	d_gene	j_gene	abundance	CDR3aa	CDR3nt
TRBV29-1	.	TRBJ2-5	.	CSASLLVGQETQYF	TGCAGCGCTAGTCTCCTCGTCGGCCAAGAGACCCAGTACTTC
TRBV7-9	TRBD2	TRBJ2-3	.	CASSLPSGLTDTQYF	TGTGCCAGCAGCTTACCTAGCGGACTCACAGATACGCAGTATTTT
TRBV25-1	TRBD1	TRBJ1-4	.	CASSASDRVDEKLFF	TGTGCCAGCAGTGCCTCCGACAGGGTGGATGAAAAACTGTTTTTT
TRBV9	TRBD1	TRBJ1-4	.	CASSVGSGAGGTNEKLFF	TGTGCCAGCAGCGTAGGATCTGGGGCAGGGGGGACTAATGAAAAACTGTTTTTT
TRBV10-1	TRBD2	TRBJ2-3	.	CASSESGTSAGDTQYF	TGCGCCAGCAGTGAGTCAGGGACTAGCGCCGGAGATACGCAGTATTTT
TRBV2	TRBD1	TRBJ1-5	few	CASYTGQLNQPQHF	TGTGCCAGCTACACGGGACAGCTTAATCAGCCCCAGCATTTT
TRBV5-1	.	TRBJ1-1	.	CASRRTGNSRDTEAFF	TGCGCCAGCAGGAGAACAGGAAACTCGCGTGACACTGAAGCTTTCTTT
TRBV19	.	TRBJ1-6	.	CASSIAGGAYNSPLHF	TGTGCCAGTAGTATAGCTGGGGGCGCCTATAATTCACCCCTCCACTTT
TRBV9	.	TRBJ2-5	.	CASSVEGVPQETQYF	TGTGCCAGCAGCGTAGAGGGGGTCCCGCAAGAGACCCAGTACTTC
TRBV5-1	TRBD2	TRBJ2-1	.	CASSWGLAGGHYNEQFF	TGCGCCAGCAGCTGGGGACTAGCGGGGGGCCACTACAATGAGCAGTTCTTC
TRBV5-1	TRBD2	TRBJ2-2	.	CASSLAGGTGELFF	TGCGCCAGCAGCTTAGCGGGAGGTACCGGGGAGCTGTTTTTT
TRBV19	.	TRBJ2-7	.	CASSIAPRQGPSYEQYF	TGTGCCAGTAGTATAGCTCCCAGGCAGGGGCCCTCCTACGAGCAGTACTTC
TRBV19	.	TRBJ1-1	.	CASSFRGETTEAFF	TGTGCCAGTAGTTTCCGGGGGGAGACCACTGAAGCTTTCTTT
TRBV2	TRBD2	TRBJ2-3	few	CASSDGLGTSGGTHTQYF	TGTGCCAGCAGTGATGGCCTAGGGACTAGCGGGGGAACACATACGCAGTATTTT
TRBV10-3	TRBD2	TRBJ2-7	.	CAIRPSGGEYEQYF	TGTGCCATCAGGCCTTCGGGAGGGGAATACGAGCAGTACTTC
TRBV12-5	.	TRBJ2-7	.	CASGPSDYEQYF	TGTGCTAGTGGGCCTAGCGACTACGAGCAGTACTTC
TRBV7-9	TRBD1	TRBJ1-1	.	CASSPGQGAKYTEAFF	TGTGCCAGCAGCCCAGGACAGGGGGCGAAGTACACTGAAGCTTTCTTT
TRBV4-1	.	TRBJ2-1	.	CASSQVLDRGTAGGRSEQFF	TGCGCCAGCAGCCAAGTTCTAGACAGGGGGACAGCGGGGGGGCGGAGTGAGCAGTTCTTC
TRBV7-9	.	TRBJ1-1	.	CASSLPGNTEAFF	TGTGCCAGCAGCTTACCGGGGAACACTGAAGCTTTCTTT
TRBV5-1	TRBD1	TRBJ1-5	.	CASSPGTGRRQPQHF	TGCGCCAGCAGCCCGGGGACAGGGAGGAGGCAGCCCCAGCATTTT
TRBV2	.	TRBJ1-4	.	CASSDPPGVGEKLFF	TGTGCCAGCAGTGACCCCCCAGGGGTTGGGGAAAAACTGTTTTTT
TRBV9	.	TRBJ1-2	few	CASSATGKLYGYTF	TGTGCCAGCAGCGCTACAGGGAAACTCTATGGCTACACCTTC
TRBV9	.	TRBJ1-5	.	CASSVDPSNQPQHF	TGTGCCAGCAGCGTAGATCCAAGCAATCAGCCCCAGCATTTT
TRBV5-1	TRBD1	TRBJ1-2	.	CASSLSGQALGYTF	TGCGCCAGCAGCTTGTCGGGACAGGCTCTTGGCTACACCTTC
TRBV7-9	TRBD1	TRBJ1-5	.	CASSLGQGVNQPQHF	TGTGCCAGCAGCTTGGGGCAGGGGGTCAATCAGCCCCAGCATTTT
TRBV7-9	TRBD1	TRBJ2-3	.	CASSLGTGVGGTDTQYF	TGTGCCAGCAGCTTAGGGACAGGGGTTGGGGGCACAGATACGCAGTATTTT
TRBV5-1	TRBD1	TRBJ2-7	.	CASSWEIGQGYEQYF	TGCGCCAGCAGCTGGGAGATAGGACAGGGCTACGAGCAGTACTTC
TRBV5-1	TRBD2	TRBJ2-5	.	CASSEFSGGPYQETQYF	TGCGCCAGCAGCGAATTTAGCGGGGGGCCTTACCAAGAGACCCAGTACTTC
TRBV12-5	TRBD1	TRBJ1-1	.	CASGLPRDSQYSTEAFF	TGTGCTAGTGGTTTGCCCCGGGACAGCCAGTACTCCACTGAAGCTTTCTTT
TRBV4-2	TRBD2	TRBJ2-3	.	CASSQDPGSGNTQYF	TGTGCCAGCAGCCAAGACCCTGGGAGCGGGAATACGCAGTATTTT
TRBV6-5	.	TRBJ1-3	.	CASSEDNSGNTIYF	TGTGCCAGCAGTGAGGACAACTCTGGAAACACCATATATTTT
TRBV5-1	.	TRBJ2-5	few	CASSGRQQETQYF	TGCGCCAGCAGCGGCCGACAGCAAGAGACCCAGTACTTC
TRBV19	TRBD1	TRBJ1-6	.	CASRGQALYNSPLHF	TGTGCCAGTAGGGGACAGGCTTTGTATAATTCACCCCTCCACTTT
TRBV11-2	.	TRBJ2-5	once	CASSLDPSRQETQYF	TGTGCCAGCAGCTTAGATCCTAGCAGACAAGAGACCCAGTACTTC
TRBV5-1	.	TRBJ1-1	once	CASSLGGGGSTEAFF	TGCGCCAGCAGCTTGGGTGGGGGCGGCAGCACTGAAGCTTTCTTT
TRBV9	TRBD2	TRBJ2-5	.	CASSGSGGAETQYF	TGTGCCAGCAGCGGTAGCGGGGGGGCAGAGACCCAGTACTTC
TRBV2	.	TRBJ1-1	.	CASKREFTDEAFF	TGTGCCAGCAAGAGAGAATTCACAGATGAAGCTTTCTTT
TRBV19	TRBD1	TRBJ1-4	few	CASKGAGGVNEKLFF	TGTGCCAGCAAAGGAGCAGGGGGCGTTAATGAAAAACTGTTTTTT
TRBV7-2	.	TRBJ1-1	.	CASRLGGDTEAFF	TGTGCCAGCAGACTGGGGGGGGACACTGAAGCTTTCTTT
TRBV11-1	TRBD2	TRBJ2-5	.	CASSLVRAGGRRQETQYF	TGTGCCAGCAGCTTAGTGAGGGCGGGGGGGCGGAGGCAAGAGACCCAGTACTTC
TRBV10-2	.	TRBJ2-5	.	CASSESKQGEETQYF	TGCGCCAGCAGTGAGTCGAAGCAAGGGGAAGAGACCCAGTACTTC
TRBV30	.	TRBJ2-7	.	CAWGGRTHSYEQYF	TGTGCCTGGGGAGGAAGGACTCACTCCTACGAGCAGTACTTC
TRBV6-1	.	TRBJ1-2	.	CASTRRGWDYGYTF	TGTGCCAGCACCCGACGGGGATGGGACTATGGCTACACCTTC
TRBV7-9	.	TRBJ1-1	.	CASSPPGGTEAFF	TGTGCCAGCAGCCCACCCGGAGGAACTGAAGCTTTCTTT
TRBV29-1	TRBD1	TRBJ2-7	.	CSVVAGTVNSEQYF	TGCAGCGTTGTGGCCGGGACAGTAAATAGCGAGCAGTACTTC
TRBV5-4	TRBD1	TRBJ2-3	.	CASSMGQGMTDTQYF	TGTGCCAGCAGCATGGGACAGGGTATGACAGATACGCAGTATTTT
TRBV4-1	.	TRBJ1-1	few	CASSPGGEDTEAFF	TGCGCCAGCAGCCCCGGGGGTGAGGACACTGAAGCTTTCTTT
TRBV30	TRBD2	TRBJ2-3	.	CAWVSGGAPDTQYF	TGTGCCTGGGTTAGCGGGGGGGCCCCAGATACGCAGTATTTT
TRBV6-1	.	TRBJ1-2	.	CASTSGGPYGYTF	TGTGCCAGCACCAGTGGGGGCCCCTATGGCTACACCTTC